A selection of T cell receptor beta chains follows, all from one sample in a study of T cell repertoires in cytomegalovirus infection. No antigen has been assigned to these receptors. TCRdb re-called the reads through MiXCR, storing one row per CDR3 protein. The sample comprises about 700,000 distinct CDR3 sequences, 30% to 35% of which are singletons, and 15% to 20% rests with the top ten. The material was cultured PBMCs, obtained from culture after CMV antigen stimulation. Receptor source: a human donor in good health (CMV status not recorded). Some clones in this sample may be carry-over from other donors' samples. Both conserved end residues are part of each CDR3. Each record gives: V gene, D gene, clone size, J gene, CDR3 DNA, CDR3 protein. A D gene is named only where the DNA matches it firmly. Some rows mark clone size as missing; the rest say once, few, many or name a class of expanded clone.

>TRBV12-3/TRBV12-4|.|.|TRBJ1-4
TGTGCCAGCAGTTCCCTGGACACTCCGGGAAAACTGTTTTTT
CASSSLDTPGKLFF
>TRBV28|.|.|TRBJ1-2
TGTGCCAGCAGTCCTACCCGGACAGTGCCTCTAAACTATGGCTACACCTTC
CASSPTRTVPLNYGYTF
>TRBV7-2|.|few|TRBJ1-2
TGTGCCAGCAGCCCAGCTGGGGGTTCGCGGGGCTACACCTTC
CASSPAGGSRGYTF
>TRBV20-1|.|few|TRBJ2-5
TGCAGTGCTAGATCGGGTGGGCAAGAGACCCAGTACTTC
CSARSGGQETQYF
>TRBV7-2|TRBD2|many|TRBJ2-7
TGTGCCAGCAGCTTAGGAGCGGGATGGCCCGAGCAGTACTTC
CASSLGAGWPEQYF
>TRBV6-6|.|.|TRBJ1-5
TGTGCCAGCAGAAAACATAGCAATCAGCCCCAGCATTTT
CASRKHSNQPQHF
>TRBV9|.|.|TRBJ1-2
TGTGCCAGCAGCGTTCGTGGGGAAGTGGATGCCTATGGCTACACCTTC
CASSVRGEVDAYGYTF
>TRBV7-2|.|many|TRBJ1-6
TGTGCCAGCAGCTTCGGGCGGACTGGCCTAAGGGTATCACCCCTCCACTTT
CASSFGRTGLRVSPLHF
>TRBV7-2|TRBD2|many|TRBJ2-5
TGTGCCAGCAGCCAGCGGGGGATCCAAGAGACCCAGTACTTC
CASSQRGIQETQYF
>TRBV7-8|TRBD2|many|TRBJ2-1
TGTGCCAGCAGCTCGTATAGGATCAATAGCGGGAGAGCGCACAATGAGCAGTTCTTC
CASSSYRINSGRAHNEQFF
>TRBV5-5|TRBD1|.|TRBJ2-3
TGTGCCAGCAGCTCCGGACAGGCAGGTTGGGATACGCAGTATTTT
CASSSGQAGWDTQYF
>TRBV28|.|.|TRBJ2-7
TGTGCCAGCAGTTCCCCCGGAGTCCTGAGCTCCTACGAGCAGTACTTC
CASSSPGVLSSYEQYF
>TRBV7-8|.|.|TRBJ2-6
TGTGCCAGCGACAGCGGAGCCTCTGGGGCCAACGTCCTGACTTTC
CASDSGASGANVLTF
>TRBV7-2|TRBD1|many|TRBJ1-1
TGTGCCAGCAGCCCTTGGACAGGCATCCAGGGGACTGAAGCTTTCTTT
CASSPWTGIQGTEAFF
>TRBV20-1|.|.|TRBJ2-3
TGCAGTGCTAGAGAAGGGACCCTGGCAGATACGCAGTATTTT
CSAREGTLADTQYF
>TRBV2|.|.|TRBJ1-2
TGTGCCAGCGGGAAGGGCTATGGCTACACCTTC
CASGKGYGYTF
>TRBV14|TRBD2|.|TRBJ2-5
TGTGCCAGCAGCCAAGGACTAGCGGGGGCCCAAGAGACCCAGTACTTC
CASSQGLAGAQETQYF
>TRBV12-3/TRBV12-4|.|many|TRBJ2-3
TGTGCCAGCAGTGGAGGGGGGACCCTCAGCACAGATACGCAGTATTTT
CASSGGGTLSTDTQYF
>TRBV20-1|.|.|TRBJ1-2
TGCAGTGCTAGAGAGACGGGAGGGGAGAGCTATGGCTACACCTTC
CSARETGGESYGYTF
>TRBV12-3/TRBV12-4|.|.|TRBJ2-1
TGTGCCAGCAGTAGGGGGAACCGTATGGAGCAGTTCTTC
CASSRGNRMEQFF
>TRBV20-1|TRBD2|once|TRBJ2-1
TGCAGTGCTAGGGGCGGGGGACTAGCGGGAGGGCGTGAGCAGTTCTTC
CSARGGGLAGGREQFF
>TRBV19|TRBD1|.|TRBJ2-7
TGTGCCAGTAGTATTGGGACAGGGCGCTCCTACGAGCAGTACTTC
CASSIGTGRSYEQYF
>TRBV6-1|.|few|TRBJ1-5
TGTGCCAGCAGTTGGTCAGTCAATCAGCCCCAGCATTTT
CASSWSVNQPQHF
>TRBV7-2|.|.|TRBJ2-6
TGTGCCAGCTCCAGGAGCGGAGGCTCCGGGGCCAACGTCCTGACTTTC
CASSRSGGSGANVLTF
>TRBV24-1|.|.|TRBJ2-1
TGTGCCACCAGTGATTTGACATCTCTGTCGGATGAGCAGTTCTTC
CATSDLTSLSDEQFF
>TRBV7-4|.|once|TRBJ2-7
TGTGCCAGCAGCTTGGCGGAGGGGGTCGAGCAGTACTTC
CASSLAEGVEQYF
>TRBV4-1|.|.|TRBJ2-6
TGCGCCAGCAGCCAAGGGAGTTGGTCCAACGTCCTGACTTTC
CASSQGSWSNVLTF
>TRBV2|.|.|TRBJ1-5
TGTGCCAGCGGAGTCAATCAGCCCCAGCATTTT
CASGVNQPQHF
>TRBV6-6|.|few|TRBJ2-7
TGTGCCAGCAGTCCCCTAGCAAGCTCCTACGAGCAGTACTTC
CASSPLASSYEQYF
>TRBV6-6|TRBD1|.|TRBJ1-1
TGTGCCAGCAGTTACGGTCCCAGGGGGACCACTGAAGCTTTCTTT
CASSYGPRGTTEAFF
>TRBV12-3/TRBV12-4|.|few|TRBJ2-5
TGTGCCAAGTTATACTGGGGAAAAGAGACCCAGTACTTC
CAKLYWGKETQYF
>TRBV5-4|TRBD2|.|TRBJ2-1
TGTGCCAGCAGCTTGAGGGAGGGCTACAATGAGCAGTTCTTC
CASSLREGYNEQFF
>TRBV20-1|TRBD1|.|TRBJ1-1
TGCAGTGCCGATACCCTCCGACAGGGAAAGATGAACACTGAAGCTTTCTTT
CSADTLRQGKMNTEAFF